This T cell receptor (beta chain) was recorded in a study of cytomegalovirus exposure and HLA in healthy donors. Study-level information: A preliminary data release comprised 80 million or so unique TCRs obtained from HLA-typed donors. Overall study findings and caveats: For cytomegalovirus status, the classifier reportedly gave diagnoses with high specificity and sensitivity.

This cohort consisted of healthy bone marrow donors. Each donor was nominally healthy when sampled (though unrecorded immune exposures were likely). With regard to this clone: The antigen is unknown.

V lost 2 bases and J 8 bases, leaving 13 bases between the germline ends. Germline V gives CDR1 SGHAT, CDR2 FQNNGV. This CDR3 region has 14 residues. Primers: 60 Vbeta forward and 13 Jbeta reverse. Repertoires were generated with immunoSEQ multiplex PCR, while TCRdb's copy carries only in-frame clones and drops some. The sample yields more than 140,000 clones, approximately 84% seen once. The sequenced sample consisted of PBMCs. The chain employs TRBV11-2 and TRBJ2-1; D is perhaps TRBD2 (5 bases). The source is a woman aged 40 to 50 in good health and CMV-seronegative. CDR3 in DNA: TGTGCCAGCAGCTTAATCTCCGAGGAGGATGAGCAGTTCTTC. Amino acid sequence: CASSLISEEDEQFF.